The rows below give T cell receptor beta chains drawn from one sample of a study of identical twins. TCRdb reprocessed the 5' RACE reads via MiXCR and lists one record per CDR3 protein. Of fewer than 650,000 distinct CDR3 sequences listed, 7% to 7.5% are singletons. Another study also made use of these data, one on yellow fever vaccine responses in identical twins.

The sequenced material came from PBMCs. These receptors came from a woman aged 18-30 years in good health. Each CDR3 is given with its conserved first and last residue. The D gene is left open where the match is weak. A row's size may be missing; if present it is once, few, many or a size class.

TRBV20-1	TRBD2	TRBJ2-2	-	TGCTGTGCTGAATCTCCCCGGGGGACTAGCAACACCGGGGAGCTGTTTTTT	CCAESPRGTSNTGELFF
TRBV7-2	TRBD2	TRBJ2-1	many	TGTGCCAGCAGCCTCCGACTAGCGGGAGTGATTTACAATGAGCAGTTCTTC	CASSLRLAGVIYNEQFF
TRBV5-1	TRBD2	TRBJ2-3	few	TGCGCCAGCAGCGGCCCGGGACTAGCGACAGATACGCAGTATTTT	CASSGPGLATDTQYF
TRBV4-1	-	TRBJ2-7	many	TGCGCCAGCAGCCAAGTACCGGATCACTACGAGCAGTACTTC	CASSQVPDHYEQYF
TRBV20-1	TRBD2	TRBJ2-5	few	TGCAGTGCTAGCCTCGGGACTAGCGGGAGGGGAGAGACCCAGTACTTC	CSASLGTSGRGETQYF
TRBV6-5	-	TRBJ2-3	many	TGTGCCAGCAGTTACACGGGAGTAAGGGATACGCAGTATTTT	CASSYTGVRDTQYF
TRBV10-3	TRBD1	TRBJ2-1	many	TGTGCCATCAAGGGGGCGAACTCCTACAATGAGCAGTTCTTC	CAIKGANSYNEQFF
TRBV20-1	-	TRBJ2-4	many	TGCAGTGGAGGGCCGGGAAACATTCAGTACTTC	CSGGPGNIQYF
TRBV28	TRBD2	TRBJ2-1	-	TGTGCCAGCAGTTTGGTAGTGGTTGTAGCGGGAAGGGATGAGCAGTTCTTC	CASSLVVVVAGRDEQFF
TRBV20-1	TRBD1	TRBJ1-2	many	TGCAGTGCTACCTTGACAGGGGGCCTTGGCTACACCTTC	CSATLTGGLGYTF
TRBV12-3/TRBV12-4	TRBD2	TRBJ2-1	many	TGTGCCAGCAGTTTAGCGGGAGGGCCCCGCCTTAATGAGCAGTTCTTC	CASSLAGGPRLNEQFF
TRBV5-1	-	TRBJ2-1	many	TGCGCCAGTAGTGGCGGGATATTAGAAAGGGAGCAGTTCTTC	CASSGGILEREQFF
TRBV7-8	-	TRBJ2-1	many	TGTGCCGGGGCGAAGGAGGTGAATGAGCAGTTCTTC	CAGAKEVNEQFF
TRBV12-3/TRBV12-4	TRBD2	TRBJ2-7	few	TGTGCCAGCAGTTTGGGAGGGCAGGCATCCGAGCAGTACTTC	CASSLGGQASEQYF
TRBV24-1	TRBD1	TRBJ2-5	-	TGTGCCACCAGTGACCCCCCCAGGGGGTACCAAGAGACCCAGTACTTC	CATSDPPRGYQETQYF
TRBV4-1	-	TRBJ1-2	few	TGCGCCAGCAGCCAAGAGCCGGGACACCACTCCACCTTC	CASSQEPGHHSTF
TRBV29-1	-	TRBJ2-1	few	TGCAGCGTTCTGGACAGTGATTACAATGAGCAGTTCTTC	CSVLDSDYNEQFF
TRBV5-1	-	TRBJ1-2	many	TGCGCCAGCAGCTTGATCGAACCAGGGGTAGAAGGTGGCTACACCTTC	CASSLIEPGVEGGYTF
TRBV6-5	TRBD2	TRBJ2-5	few	TGTGCCAGCAGTTACTCCGGGAGGCAAGAGACCCAGTACTTC	CASSYSGRQETQYF
TRBV12-3/TRBV12-4	TRBD2	TRBJ2-4	many	TGTGCCAGCAGTTTGTGGGCGGGGGGCTTTGCCAAAAACATTCAGTACTTC	CASSLWAGGFAKNIQYF
TRBV20-1	TRBD1	TRBJ1-2	few	TGCAGTGCTAGCTCCCTCCTAGGGGGCGACTATGGCTACACCTTC	CSASSLLGGDYGYTF
TRBV12-3/TRBV12-4	-	TRBJ1-1	-	TGTGCCAGCAGTCATACGGACACTTGGAACACTGAAGCTTTCTTT	CASSHTDTWNTEAFF
TRBV11-2	-	TRBJ1-5	-	TGTGCCAGCAGCTTAAGGGGACGGCTCAATCAGCCCCAGCATTTT	CASSLRGRLNQPQHF
TRBV7-6	-	TRBJ2-1	many	TGTGCCAGCAGCGCCCGTGGGGGCGTTTTGAATGAGCAGTTCTTC	CASSARGGVLNEQFF
TRBV19	TRBD1	TRBJ2-3	many	TGTGCCAGTAAGATGACAGGGGGGGCAGATACGCAGTATTTT	CASKMTGGADTQYF
TRBV3-1	TRBD1	TRBJ1-2	many	TGTGCCAGCAGTCAAGGACAGGACTATGGCTACACCTTC	CASSQGQDYGYTF
TRBV29-1	-	TRBJ2-7	many	TGCAGCGTTGAAGTTAACGGTCCATCCTACGCCTACGAGCAGTACTTC	CSVEVNGPSYAYEQYF
TRBV13	TRBD1	TRBJ1-6	few	TGTGCCAGCAGTCACAGGGGATATAATTCACCCCTCCACTTT	CASSHRGYNSPLHF
TRBV7-8	TRBD2	TRBJ2-1	-	TGTGCCAGCAGGTACAATCCGGGACTAGCGGGAGAAGAGCAGTTCTTC	CASRYNPGLAGEEQFF
TRBV29-1	-	TRBJ1-1	few	TGCAGCGTTGAAGAGAAGAACACTGAAGCTTTCTTT	CSVEEKNTEAFF
TRBV28	-	TRBJ2-7	-	TGTGCCAGCAGTTTGACCGGACGGGGCGAGCAGTACTTC	CASSLTGRGEQYF
TRBV4-2	-	TRBJ2-1	many	TGTGCCAGCAGCCAATCTATATGGAATGAGCAGTTCTTC	CASSQSIWNEQFF